Listed below are T cell receptor beta chains from one sample, sequenced in a study of beta chain features in type 1 diabetes. Clones were read by immunoSEQ multiplex PCR, and TCRdb kept only the in-frame ones, dropping some. The sample holds 130,000 to 150,000 clones, 7% to 10% seen once. Sequenced material: central memory CD4+ T cells from blood. These receptors all come from a young man in good health. The conserved cysteine and the conserved F or W are not part of the CDR3 here. The D gene is left open where the match is weak.

>TRBV5-4|TRBJ2-5|TRBD1
ASSQGQGEETQY
>TRBV6-1|TRBJ1-1|TRBD1
ASSGGTGESAF
>TRBV4-1|TRBJ1-5|.
ASSPGGLKQPQH
>TRBV7-2|TRBJ2-1|.
ASSLAQLVEQF
>TRBV2|TRBJ2-7|.
ASTGSSGLYEQY
>TRBV7-3|TRBJ2-3|TRBD2
ASSFTSGGDSDTQY
>TRBV19|TRBJ2-1|.
ASSPTATQQF
>TRBV10-3|TRBJ2-1|.
AISESGQYNEQF
>TRBV11-2|TRBJ2-1|TRBD1
ASSPTGVGEQF
>TRBV5-1|TRBJ2-3|.
ASSFGTAASTDTQY
>TRBV6-6|.|.
ASALGQTYEQY
>TRBV4-2|TRBJ2-1|TRBD2
ASSHSSGGAGEQF
>TRBV5-4|TRBJ2-5|TRBD2
ASTIRLAGQETQY
>TRBV27|TRBJ2-2|.
ASSFQGITGELF
>TRBV5-1|TRBJ1-3|.
ASKDGDSQRNTIY
>TRBV19|TRBJ2-1|TRBD2
ASSTSGLAGGDNEQF
>TRBV4-1|TRBJ2-2|TRBD1
ASSHGQGRDTGELF
>TRBV4-2|TRBJ1-1|.
ASSQGDMNTEAF
>TRBV7-2|TRBJ2-2|.
ASSFKGRTGELF
>TRBV19|TRBJ1-5|TRBD1
ASSGDRGYNQPQH
>TRBV11-3|TRBJ2-5|.
ASSSRGSETQY
>TRBV11-1|TRBJ2-7|TRBD2
ASSLSGTSGGRRAYEQY
>TRBV10-3|TRBJ2-1|.
AISEAREGNEQF
>TRBV7-3|TRBJ1-1|.
ASSLVMNTEAF
>TRBV11-2|TRBJ2-7|TRBD2
ASSPTGTSSYEQY
>TRBV21-1|TRBJ2-5|.
ASSKGHSGGLETQY
>TRBV5-6|TRBJ2-5|.
ASSLGWRAWETQY
>TRBV7-2|TRBJ2-1|TRBD2
ASSLGGTSSYNEQF
>TRBV19|TRBJ2-1|TRBD2
ATTPGGNEQF
>TRBV5-1|TRBJ2-3|.
ASSRQGSSTDTQY
>TRBV29-1|TRBJ1-2|.
SVEDLTGYYGYT
>TRBV10-3|TRBJ2-1|.
AIRDSRGRLGNEQF
>TRBV4-3|TRBJ2-3|.
ASSPEGGRTDTQY
>TRBV27|TRBJ1-4|TRBD1
ASSTGQGRKLF
>TRBV10-3|TRBJ2-7|TRBD1
AIRRGQGAYEQY
>TRBV11-3|TRBJ2-2|.
ASSLGPGGELF
>TRBV10-1|TRBJ2-2|TRBD1
ASSEGTGPTGELF
>TRBV19|TRBJ2-7|.
ASSRDSPYEQY
>TRBV2|TRBJ2-1|.
ASREEGPYNEQF
>TRBV11-2|TRBJ2-2|.
ASSSRPGSVGELF
>TRBV5-4|TRBJ1-5|.
ASSLDKSQPQH
>TRBV5-4|TRBJ1-6|.
ASSFGERNSPLH
>TRBV4-1|TRBJ2-5|TRBD1
ASEGQQETQY
>TRBV6-4|TRBJ1-5|.
ASSESSYQPQH
>TRBV7-2|TRBJ2-7|.
ASSPRGGLPPYEQY
>TRBV5-1|TRBJ2-1|TRBD2
ASSLLAGSMNEQF
>TRBV27|TRBJ1-2|.
ASSRRQSNYGYT
>TRBV15|TRBJ2-1|.
ATSRDATAPSNEQF
>TRBV4-3|TRBJ2-7|.
ASSLHWDSTYEQY
>TRBV4-3|TRBJ1-5|.
ASSQEPYGGPQPQH
>TRBV4-1|TRBJ2-5|.
ASSQDLTARGTQY
>TRBV21-1|TRBJ1-2|.
ASSGSPTGGADGYT
>TRBV10-3|TRBJ2-3|TRBD2
AISAPTSGEDTQY
>TRBV4-2|TRBJ2-5|TRBD2
ASSPQAGGLETQY
>TRBV9|TRBJ1-2|TRBD1
ASSVEGTGAGYT
>TRBV7-2|TRBJ2-3|.
ASSSRGTDTQY
>TRBV9|TRBJ2-3|.
ASSVTPRGNTDTQY
>TRBV6-6|TRBJ1-5|TRBD1
ASSYSGTGENQPQH
>TRBV7-2|TRBJ2-2|.
ASSLAQNTGELF